The 28 T cell receptor beta chains below were found in one sample sequenced in a study of T-cell memory formation after mild COVID-19. TCRdb reanalysed the 5' RACE reads using MiXCR and keeps one entry per CDR3 protein. The sample carries 500,000 to 650,000 distinct CDR3 sequences, about 20% recorded once. The material sequenced was PBMCs or a T cell subset sorted from them (not recorded which). Every receptor here comes from an adult woman who had mild COVID-19 (a few samples of this study predate the infection). Cell type and time point are not known.

This clonotype was observed a few times. This chain connects TRBV6-6 to TRBJ2-3, with D unclear. This CDR3 comprises 11 residues. CDR1 and CDR2 (germline): MNHNY, SVGAGI (reference sequence). The V end lost 8 bases, the J end lost 4 bases, and 7 bases lay between the germline ends. The chain's CDR3 is CASGLADTQYF. The DNA of the CDR3 is TGTGCCAGCGGTCTCGCAGATACGCAGTATTTT.

In its sample, this clonotype was seen a few times. This chain joins TRBV24-1 and TRBJ2-2; 7 bases fit TRBD1. CDR3 size: 16 residues. CDR1 and CDR2 from the germline V gene are KGHDR and SFDVKD. J was trimmed by 0 bases and V by 4 bases; bases with no gene match: 4. The chain's CDR3 is CATSDVGQPNTGELFF. The CDR3 DNA sequence: TGTGCCACCAGTGACGTGGGACAGCCGAACACCGGGGAGCTGTTTTTT.

This clonotype appeared a few times. This sequence joins TRBV7-9 and TRBJ1-6; D is ambiguous. The length of the CDR3 is 12 residues. V shed 10 bases and J shed 5 bases, with 9 bases lying between them. Germline V gives CDR1 SEHNR, CDR2 FQNEAQ (reference sequence). DNA of the CDR3: TGTGCCATCTCAGGCGATAATTCACCCCTCCACTTT. This codes for CAISGDNSPLHF.

V gene TRBV12-3 or TRBV12-4 combines with J gene TRBJ1-6; D is possibly TRBD1 (5 bases). This CDR3 region has 15 residues. V was cut by 3 bases and J by 6 bases, with 12 bases left in between. CDR3: CASSFRAGSNSPLHF. CDR3 bases: TGTGCCAGCAGTTTCCGGGCAGGGAGTAATTCACCCCTCCACTTT.

In this sample, this clonotype turned up a few times. The chain uses TRBV27 and TRBJ2-7; maybe TRBD2 (6 bases). Germline values: CDR1 MNHEY, CDR2 SMNVEV (reference sequence). CDR3 length: 15 amino acids. V lost 6 bases and J lost 2, with 17 bases in between. In DNA, the CDR3 is TGTGCCAGCAGCCCCCGGAGCGGGCAGCCCTACGAGCAGTACTTC. This translates into CASSPRSGQPYEQYF.

This clonotype was observed a handful of times. The chain joins TRBV11-2 to TRBJ1-2; 11 positions agree with TRBD1. Germline-derived CDR1 and CDR2 are SGHAT and FQNNGV. Trimming cost V 3 bases and J 2 bases; bases outside gene matches: 11. This CDR3 has 18 amino acids. This chain's CDR3 is CASSFRLDRGRINYGYTF. The CDR3 DNA is TGTGCCAGCAGCTTTCGGCTGGACAGGGGGCGCATAAACTATGGCTACACCTTC.

This clonotype has just a few counts. V and J are TRBV20-1 and TRBJ2-7; D might be TRBD2 (5 bases). This CDR3 has 13 amino acids. Trimming stripped 5 bases from V and 0 bases from J, with 11 bases between. Germline V CDR1 and CDR2: DFQATT, SNEGSKA (reference sequence). CDR3: CSASDGDSYEQYF. The DNA for the CDR3 is TGCAGTGCTTCCGACGGGGACTCCTACGAGCAGTACTTC.

V is TRBV5-1 and J is TRBJ1-5; D is unresolved. CDR3 length: 13 residues. V was pared by 3 bases and J by 7 bases, with 11 bases between. The germline V gene has CDR1 SGHRS and CDR2 YFSETQ. In DNA, the CDR3 is TGCGCCAGCAGCTCAGGCGAAGGGCAGCCCCAGCATTTT. It codes for CASSSGEGQPQHF.

This clonotype came up many times. The rearrangement joins TRBV20-1 to TRBJ1-2; unclear D gene. The V gene's germline CDR1 is DFQATT and CDR2 SNEGSKA (reference sequence). This CDR3 region has 14 residues. V was shortened by 0 bases and J by 8 bases, with 16 bases between the two germline ends. In nucleotides, the CDR3 is TGCAGTGCTAGAGAGGGGAGCGGAGGAGGCGGCTACACCTTC. Its translation: CSAREGSGGGGYTF.

The chain combines TRBV30 with TRBJ2-1; 7 nucleotides agree with TRBD2. V lost 0 bases and J lost 8; bases outside the gene matches: 10. This CDR3 contains 15 residues. Germline values: CDR1 GTSNPN, CDR2 SVGIG (reference sequence). The CDR3 sequence is CAWSVGAGHEDEQFF. The CDR3 DNA sequence: TGTGCCTGGAGTGTGGGAGCGGGGCATGAGGATGAGCAGTTCTTC.

The gene calls are TRBV20-1 and TRBJ2-5; 13 nucleotides match TRBD2. Trimming removed 5 bases from V and 4 bases from J; junction bases left unmatched: 1. Germline-derived CDR1 and CDR2 are DFQATT and SNEGSKA (reference sequence). The CDR3 runs to 13 residues. The CDR3, as DNA: TGCAGTGCTCGGACTAGCGGGGGAGAGACCCAGTACTTC. The encoded protein is CSARTSGGETQYF.

The genes are TRBV2 and TRBJ1-5, with D hard to call. The CDR3 runs 14 residues. Trimming shortened V by 5 bases and J by 2 bases, and 10 bases separated the two germline ends. Germline CDR1 SNHLY, CDR2 FYNNEI. In DNA form, the CDR3 reads TGTGCCAGCAGTCAAGGGCATCGCAATCAGCCCCAGCATTTT. Its translation is CASSQGHRNQPQHF.

The rearrangement joins TRBV6-5 to TRBJ1-4; no clear D. Germline V CDR1 and CDR2: MNHEY, SVGAGI. The CDR3 is 15 residues long. V lost 0 bases and J 7 bases, leaving 12 bases between the germline ends. CDR3 amino acids: CASSYSHSSGEKLFF. CDR3 DNA sequence: TGTGCCAGCAGTTACTCTCATTCCAGCGGTGAAAAACTGTTTTTT.

This clonotype showed up just a few times. The chain is built from TRBV10-3 and TRBJ2-5, with 7 bases fitting TRBD1. Germline trimming cut 4 bases from V and 5 bases from J; bases unmatched to any gene: 4. The CDR3 consists of 13 residues. Per the germline V gene, CDR1 is ENHRY and CDR2 is SYGVKD. Written as DNA, the CDR3 is TGTGCCATCAGTGCTGACAGGGACGAGACCCAGTACTTC. Translating it yields CAISADRDETQYF.

The rearrangement joins TRBV20-1 to TRBJ2-3; 8 nucleotides match TRBD2. The trim removed 0 bases at V and 3 bases at J, leaving 8 bases unmatched. Germline V gives CDR1 DFQATT, CDR2 SNEGSKA (reference sequence). The CDR3 contains 16 residues. DNA of the CDR3: TGCAGTGCTAGAGATGGCGGGAGGAGATGGACAGATACGCAGTATTTT. Protein: CSARDGGRRWTDTQYF.

This clonotype was detected a few times. This rearrangement joins TRBV5-1 to TRBJ2-1, with 11 bases identical to TRBD1. CDR1 and CDR2 (germline): SGHRS, YFSETQ. V lost 4 bases, J lost 8 bases, and 8 bases stayed unmatched. The CDR3 runs 15 residues. Here the CDR3 reads CASSADRGRMDEQFF. The CDR3 DNA sequence: TGCGCCAGCAGCGCGGACAGGGGGCGAATGGATGAGCAGTTCTTC.

This clonotype was seen a handful of times. The chain is built from TRBV4-3 and TRBJ2-1; perhaps TRBD2 as D (6 bases). The V end was cut by 2 bases, the J end by 3 bases, with 11 bases between. The CDR3 sequence is 15 residues long. The germline gives CDR1 LGHNA, CDR2 YSLEER. The CDR3 here is CASSQSGTFYNEQFF. CDR3 nucleotides: TGCGCCAGCAGCCAATCCGGGACTTTCTACAATGAGCAGTTCTTC.

This clonotype was recorded at least ten times. The chain recombines TRBV7-9 with TRBJ1-1, with D tentatively TRBD1 (5 bases). The germline V gene has CDR1 SEHNR and CDR2 FQNEAQ (reference sequence). The CDR3 has 14 amino acids. The V end lost 2 bases, the J end lost 0 bases, and 7 bases lay between the germline ends. CDR3 bases: TGTGCCAGCAGCTTACAGGGATTGAACACTGAAGCTTTCTTT. This gives the protein CASSLQGLNTEAFF.

This clonotype appeared a few times. The V call is TRBV6-4, the J call TRBJ2-1, with 8 bases fitting TRBD2. Losses at the gene ends were 0 bases for V and 5 bases for J; bases not matched to a gene: 3. From germline, CDR1 is MRHNA and CDR2 SNTAGT. The CDR3 covers 15 residues. In nucleotides, the CDR3 is TGTGCCAGCAGTGACTCAGTTAGCGGGAACAATGAGCAGTTCTTC. This sequence encodes CASSDSVSGNNEQFF.

The rearrangement joins TRBV3-1 to TRBJ1-1; weak D call: TRBD1 (5 bases). Germline V gene data show CDR1 as LGHDT and CDR2 as YNNKEL (reference sequence). The CDR3 sequence is 14 residues long. Between the trimmed V and J ends, which lost 4 bases and 2 bases, there was a span of 11 bases. The DNA of the CDR3 is TGTGCCAGCAGCCCTGGGGACCCTAACACTGAAGCTTTCTTT. Amino acid sequence: CASSPGDPNTEAFF.

This clonotype was counted only a few times. This chain uses TRBV7-9 with TRBJ2-7; 8 bases match TRBD2. The CDR3 spans 16 residues. V gave up 5 bases and J gave up 3 bases; unmatched junction bases: 12. Germline V lookup: CDR1 SEHNR, CDR2 FQNEAQ (reference sequence). CDR3 amino acids: CASSPRSGREVYEQYF. In DNA form, the CDR3 reads TGTGCCAGCAGCCCAAGGAGTGGGCGGGAGGTCTACGAGCAGTACTTC.

J is TRBJ2-3 and V is TRBV5-1; possible D gene TRBD2, 6 bases. Between the trimmed V and J ends, which lost 0 bases and 2 bases, there was a span of 13 bases. CDR1 is SGHRS, CDR2 YFSETQ, per germline. This CDR3 contains 16 residues. The CDR3 bases are TGCGCCAGCAGCTTGGCCTGGCGGGGAGACACAGATACGCAGTATTTT. Protein product: CASSLAWRGDTDTQYF.

This clonotype has more than one count but fewer than ten. The V gene is TRBV18, the J gene TRBJ2-3, with D perhaps given as TRBD1 or TRBD2 (6 bases each). V dropped 0 bases and J dropped 0 bases, with 22 bases sitting between them. This CDR3 spans 20 amino acids. Germline lookup yields CDR1 KGHSH and CDR2 LQKENI. The CDR3 DNA sequence: TGTGCCAGCTCACCACCAGACCGAGTGAGGGGGGCGCAGAGCACAGATACGCAGTATTTT. Its translation is CASSPPDRVRGAQSTDTQYF.

This clonotype was seen more than once but under ten times. The gene calls are TRBV7-9 and TRBJ2-1; no reliable D call. Trimming took 7 bases from V and 4 from J, leaving 14 bases between them. Germline CDR1 reads SEHNR; CDR2 reads FQNEAQ (reference sequence). This CDR3 region has 14 residues. CDR3 bases: TGTGCCAGCACCGAACCCCCGGCTTACAATGAGCAGTTCTTC. Amino acid sequence: CASTEPPAYNEQFF.

This clonotype was counted a few times. The chain links TRBV27 to TRBJ1-3, with a tentative D call TRBD1 (6 bases). The V and J ends lost 6 bases and 2 bases respectively, with 11 bases between them. The CDR3 loop spans 14 amino acids. Germline loops: CDR1 MNHEY, CDR2 SMNVEV (reference sequence). The CDR3, as DNA: TGTGCCAGCAGAACAGGGATGGCTGGAAACACCATATATTTT. Translation: CASRTGMAGNTIYF.

This clonotype was found many times. The chain joins TRBV7-9 to TRBJ2-5; 10 bases map to TRBD1. CDR1 and CDR2 from the germline V gene are SEHNR and FQNEAQ (reference sequence). The junction had 4 bases not matched to a gene; V was cut back by 5 bases and J by 4 bases. CDR3 length: 14 residues. The CDR3 nucleotides are TGTGCCAGCAGCCCAGACAGGGGGCGAGAGACCCAGTACTTC. Its translation is CASSPDRGRETQYF.

In this sample, this clonotype turned up a few times. The chain is built from TRBV5-6 and TRBJ1-2; D unclear. Germline V gives CDR1 SGHDT, CDR2 YYEEEE. V lost 4 bases to trimming and J lost 1 base, with 17 bases between them. The CDR3 covers 16 residues. The CDR3 is CASSPAEWIYNYGYTF. In DNA form, the CDR3 reads TGTGCCAGCAGCCCGGCGGAGTGGATTTATAACTATGGCTACACCTTC. The full variable domain, in which reference TRBV5-6 and TRBJ1-2 provide the parts outside the CDR3, is DAGVTQSPTHLIKTRGQQVTLRCSPKSGHDTVSWYQQALGQGPQFIFQYYEEEERQRGNFPDRFSGHQFPNYSSELNVNALLLGDSALYLCASSPAEWIYNYGYTFGSGTRLTVV.

This clonotype was seen many times. This chain uses TRBV5-1 with TRBJ2-6; D might be TRBD1 (5 bases). This CDR3 contains 17 residues. The germline gives CDR1 SGHRS, CDR2 YFSETQ. V dropped 4 bases and J dropped 0 bases, with 14 bases sitting between them. CDR3 in amino acids: CASSLDIYLSGANVLTF. DNA of the CDR3: TGCGCCAGCAGCCTGGACATCTACCTCTCTGGGGCCAACGTCCTGACTTTC. The whole variable domain, filled in from reference TRBV5-1 and TRBJ2-6, reads KAGVTQTPRYLIKTRGQQVTLSCSPISGHRSVSWYQQTPGQGLQFLFEYFSETQRNKGNFPGRFSGRQFSNSRSEMNVSTLELGDSALYLCASSLDIYLSGANVLTFGAGSRLTVL.